This entry features one T cell receptor beta chain sequence. Antigen specificity is unknown. This specimen comes from a study of OX40 agonist ivuxolimab in advanced cancers. The wider study: Subjects had a mean age of around 63 years, with a range of about 23 to 90; around 80% were male. One patient with hepatocellular carcinoma and two with cutaneous melanoma, three in all, had partial responses.

Study-level findings and limits: Relative to CD4+, CD8+ T cells held more expanded clones on average.

The protocol was immunoSEQ multiplex PCR, while the TCRdb copy is restricted to in-frame clones and leaves out a portion. The sample shows more than 60,000 clones, more than 85% of them seen only once. The receptor comes from an adult with an advanced solid tumor such as melanoma, head and neck, liver or kidney cancer. Source: CD4+ or CD8+ T cells sorted from blood, taken in a trial of the OX40 agonist ivuxolimab.

CDR3 nucleotide sequence: TGTGCCAGTAGTATCCAGGCCTCGGGCAATCAGCCCCAGCATTTT. Translated: CASSIQASGNQPQHF. This chain links TRBV19 with TRBJ1-5; D gene uncertain. This CDR3 is 15 amino acids long. The germline gives CDR1 LNHDA, CDR2 SQIVND (reference sequence). Trimming left V 3 bases short and J 2 bases short, with 11 bases between.